The 21 T cell receptor beta chains listed next were all sequenced from one sample in a study of blood T cell repertoires in COVID-19. Generated by immunoSEQ multiplex PCR, the TCRdb table keeps only in-frame clones and is missing some. This sample has 100,000 to 150,000 clones; approximately 85% occur once, and the top ten carry around 3.2%. Sequencing was carried out using peripheral blood. These TCRs come from a woman aged 80 or older with COVID-19, enrolled during active disease.

This chain links TRBV11-3 with TRBJ2-7; D gene ambiguous. V was trimmed by 4 bases and J by 2 bases, leaving 18 bases between them. Looked up from germline, CDR1 is SGHNT and CDR2 is YENEEA. The length of the CDR3 is 16 residues. CDR3 in amino acids: CASSSPRRKHPYEQYF. For the CDR3, the DNA is TGTGCCAGCAGCTCGCCAAGGCGGAAACATCCCTACGAGCAGTACTTC.

The CDR3 sequence: CASSQTLADTDTQYF. CDR3 sequence (DNA): TGCGCCAGTAGCCAAACTCTAGCAGACACAGATACGCAGTATTTT. The chain couples TRBV5-1 to TRBJ2-3, with D maybe TRBD2 (5 bases). The CDR3 covers 15 residues. Germline V gives CDR1 SGHRS, CDR2 YFSETQ. V shed 8 bases and J shed 2 bases, with 18 bases lying between them. The whole variable domain, filled in from reference TRBV5-1 and TRBJ2-3, reads KAGVTQTPRYLIKTRGQQVTLSCSPISGHRSVSWYQQTPGQGLQFLFEYFSETQRNKGNFPGRFSGRQFSNSRSEMNVSTLELGDSALYLCASSQTLADTDTQYFGPGTRLTVL.

The genes are TRBV4-1 and TRBJ1-3, with TRBD1 as a possible D gene (6 bases). Trimming took off 0 bases at V and 0 bases at J, with 18 bases between the two ends. Germline V gene lookup returns CDR1 MGHRA and CDR2 YSYEKL. This CDR3 spans 19 amino acids. DNA for the CDR3: TGCGCCAGCAGCCAAGACAGGGGCCAATTTGCTGTCTCTGGAAACACCATATATTTT. Amino acids: CASSQDRGQFAVSGNTIYF.

The chain uses TRBV5-4 and TRBJ1-6; unclear D gene. V lost 5 bases, J lost 6 bases, and 12 bases lay in between. This CDR3 has 14 amino acids. CDR1 is SGHNT, CDR2 YYREEE, per germline (reference sequence). CDR3 loop: CASRIQSGNSPLHF. CDR3 bases: TGTGCCAGCAGGATACAGAGCGGTAATTCACCCCTCCACTTT.

This rearrangement joins TRBV12-3 or TRBV12-4 to TRBJ1-4; the D gene is possibly TRBD1 (6 bases). The CDR3 loop spans 13 amino acids. The germline V and J ends were trimmed by 5 bases and 7 bases, with 11 bases remaining between them. The CDR3 region has the DNA TGTGCCAGCAGTCCCCAGGGGAGTGAAAAACTGTTTTTT. It codes for CASSPQGSEKLFF.

CDR3 DNA sequence: TGTGCCAGCAGCCTCACTAGCGGAGCGAACACCGGGGAGCTGTTTTTT. Its translation is CASSLTSGANTGELFF. The chain joins TRBV7-8 to TRBJ2-2; TRBD2 matches 8 bases. V lost 5 bases, J lost 0 bases, and 5 bases stayed unmatched. This CDR3 contains 16 residues. The germline gives CDR1 SGHVS, CDR2 FQNEAQ.

V and J are TRBV7-6 and TRBJ1-1, with D perhaps matching TRBD1 (5 bases). V was cut by 3 bases and J by 3 bases, with 8 bases left in between. Per germline, CDR1 SGHVS and CDR2 FNYEAQ. The CDR3 length is 13 residues. The CDR3 region is CASSFQGDTEAFF. CDR3 nucleotides: TGTGCCAGCAGCTTCCAGGGTGACACTGAAGCTTTCTTT.

The V gene is TRBV2, the J gene TRBJ2-1, with TRBD1 identical over 11 bases. Germline V gene data show CDR1 as SNHLY and CDR2 as FYNNEI. Losses at the gene ends were 6 bases for V and 3 bases for J; bases not matched to a gene: 4. CDR3 size: 15 residues. The DNA for the CDR3 is TGTGCCAGCAGGACCGGGACAGGGGGCTACAATGAGCAGTTCTTC. The encoded protein is CASRTGTGGYNEQFF. Supplemented by reference TRBV2 and TRBJ2-1, the full variable domain reads EPEVTQTPSHQVTQMGQEVILRCVPISNHLYFYWYRQILGQKVEFLVSFYNNEISEKSEIFDDQFSVERPDGSNFTLKIRSTKLEDSAMYFCASRTGTGGYNEQFFGPGTRLTVL.

The chain combines TRBV3-1 (or the pseudogene TRBV3-2) with TRBJ1-2; 7 bases line up with TRBD1. The ends lost 3 bases at V and 3 bases at J; junction bases unmatched: 7. The CDR3 sequence is 15 residues long. Germline V gives CDR1 LGHDT, CDR2 YNNKEL (reference sequence). The CDR3: CASSHRQGGDYGYTF. The CDR3 DNA reads TGTGCCAGCAGCCATCGGCAGGGGGGTGACTATGGCTACACCTTC.

The J gene is TRBJ1-5, the V gene TRBV27; unclear D gene. There are 15 residues in the CDR3. Trimming removed 4 bases from V and 0 bases from J, with 10 bases in between. CDR1 MNHEY and CDR2 SMNVEV come from the germline V gene (reference sequence). The CDR3 sequence: CASSWSYYSNQPQHF. The DNA for the CDR3 is TGTGCCAGCAGTTGGAGCTATTATAGCAATCAGCCCCAGCATTTT.

V gene TRBV5-1 combines with J gene TRBJ1-5, with D tentatively TRBD1 (5 bases). Trimming shortened V by 1 base and J by 4 bases, and 15 bases separated the two germline ends. In germline, CDR1 is SGHRS, CDR2 YFSETQ. The CDR3 loop spans 16 amino acids. The CDR3 reads CASSLFCGTDNQPQHF. The DNA of the CDR3 is TGCGCCAGCAGCTTGTTCTGCGGGACCGATAATCAGCCCCAGCATTTT.

The V call is TRBV4-3, the J call TRBJ2-3, with 7 bases aligning to TRBD2. Germline V gives CDR1 LGHNA, CDR2 YSLEER. The CDR3 extends over 16 amino acids. The junction had 11 bases not matched to a gene; V was cut back by 6 bases and J by 2 bases. The CDR3 sequence is CASSHGAGWDTDTQYF. CDR3 bases: TGCGCCAGCAGTCATGGAGCGGGGTGGGACACAGATACGCAGTATTTT.

This chain uses TRBV6-1 with TRBJ2-7; D not resolved. Looked up from germline, CDR1 is MNHNS and CDR2 is SASEGT. The CDR3 runs to 14 residues. Trimming left V 0 bases short and J 4 bases short, with 10 bases between. CDR3 region: CASSEASFMYEQYF. As DNA, the CDR3 is TGTGCCAGCAGTGAAGCGTCTTTTATGTACGAGCAGTACTTC.

Remarks on this clone: A junction end diverges from the germline sequence, so it may reflect a read error. V is TRBV7-7 and J is TRBJ2-5, with 7 nucleotides matching TRBD1. Germline lookup yields CDR1 SSHAT and CDR2 FNYEAQ (reference sequence). This CDR3 spans 16 amino acids. In DNA, the CDR3 is TGTGCTAGCAGCGACCCTCCAGGGGGTGGCTCGGGGACCCAGTACTTC. The encoded protein is CASSDPPGGGSGTQYF.

This clone was detected only once. One end of the junction varies from germline; a read error may be responsible. This rearrangement joins TRBV13 to TRBJ2-7, with 11 positions matching TRBD2. Germline V gene data show CDR1 as PRHDT and CDR2 as FYEKMQ (reference sequence). The CDR3 totals 14 residues. The CDR3 DNA reads as TGTGCCAGCAGGTTAGCGGGAGGGGACTACGAGCAGTACTTC. Amino acid sequence: CASRLAGGDYEQYF. Complete variable domain (other parts from reference TRBV13 and TRBJ2-7): AAGVIQSPRHLIKEKRETATLKCYPIPRHDTVYWYQQGPGQDPQFLISFYEKMQSDKGSIPDRFSAQQFSDYHSELNMSSLELGDSALYFCASRLAGGDYEQYFGPGTRLTVT.

CDR3: CASSKAPTSLGETQYF. In DNA, the CDR3 is TGTGCCAGCAGCAAGGCCCCCACTAGCTTAGGAGAGACCCAGTACTTC. This chain joins TRBV9 and TRBJ2-5, with D possibly TRBD2 on 6 matching bases. The CDR3 is 16 residues long. The V end was cut by 4 bases, the J end by 4 bases, with 20 bases between. The germline CDR1 and CDR2 sequences are SGDLS and YYNGEE.

The V and J genes are TRBV18 and TRBJ2-5; 8 bases align to TRBD1. V shed 2 bases and J 4 bases; nucleotides not matched to a gene: 9. There are 16 residues in the CDR3. In germline, CDR1 is KGHSH, CDR2 LQKENI. CDR3 bases: TGTGCCAGCTCACCATTACTACGGACAGGGCTAGAGACCCAGTACTTC. Residues: CASSPLLRTGLETQYF.

The chain joins TRBV6-4 to TRBJ2-1; D ambiguous. Germline CDR1 and CDR2: MRHNA and SNTAGT. V lost 4 bases and J lost 0, with 10 bases in between. The length of the CDR3 is 15 residues. The CDR3 bases are TGTGCCAGCAGTGTTAGCACAAGCTCCTACAATGAGCAGTTCTTC. Protein product: CASSVSTSSYNEQFF.

V is TRBV2 and J is TRBJ2-5; D might be TRBD1 (6 bases). The CDR3 runs 14 residues. Trimming removed 3 bases at V and 1 base at J, with 9 bases between. Germline values: CDR1 SNHLY, CDR2 FYNNEI. CDR3 sequence (DNA): TGTGCCAGCAGTGAGACAGGCTTCCAAGAGACCCAGTACTTC. It is translated as CASSETGFQETQYF.

The chain uses TRBV5-1 and TRBJ1-1; no reliable D call. This CDR3 has 15 residues. Germline values: CDR1 SGHRS, CDR2 YFSETQ. V shed 4 bases and J shed 1 base, with 14 bases lying between them. The CDR3, as DNA: TGCGCCAGCAGCCAAACTGTGGTTGAGAACACTGAAGCTTTCTTT. This gives the protein CASSQTVVENTEAFF.

The CDR3 DNA reads TGTGCCAGCAGCTTAGGCGGACTTAACACAGATACGCAGTATTTT. Translating it yields CASSLGGLNTDTQYF. The genes are TRBV7-2 and TRBJ2-3, with TRBD2 as a possible D gene (5 bases). Germline V gives CDR1 SGHTA, CDR2 FQGNSA. The CDR3 sequence is 15 residues long. Trimming pared 1 base from V and 2 bases from J, leaving 10 bases between.